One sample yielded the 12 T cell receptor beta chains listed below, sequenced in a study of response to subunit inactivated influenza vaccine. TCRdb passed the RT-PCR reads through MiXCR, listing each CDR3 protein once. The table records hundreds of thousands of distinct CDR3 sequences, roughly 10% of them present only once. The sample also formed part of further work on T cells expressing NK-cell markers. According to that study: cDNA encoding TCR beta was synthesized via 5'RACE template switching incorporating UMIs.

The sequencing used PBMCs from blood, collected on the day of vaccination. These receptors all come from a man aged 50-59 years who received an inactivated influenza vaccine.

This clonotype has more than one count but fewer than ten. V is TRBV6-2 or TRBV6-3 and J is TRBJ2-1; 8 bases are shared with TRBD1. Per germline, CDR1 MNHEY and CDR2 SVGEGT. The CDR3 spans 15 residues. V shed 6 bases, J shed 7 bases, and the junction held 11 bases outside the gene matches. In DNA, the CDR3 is TGTGCCAGCAGAAAATCAGGGGGCGCTCAAAATGAGCAGTTCTTC. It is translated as CASRKSGGAQNEQFF.

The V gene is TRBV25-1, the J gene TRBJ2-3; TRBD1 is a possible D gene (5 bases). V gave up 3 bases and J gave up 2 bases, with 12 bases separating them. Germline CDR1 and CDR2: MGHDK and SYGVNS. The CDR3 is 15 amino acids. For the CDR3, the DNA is TGTGCCAGCAGTGACTCCGGACAATTCACAGATACGCAGTATTTT. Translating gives CASSDSGQFTDTQYF.

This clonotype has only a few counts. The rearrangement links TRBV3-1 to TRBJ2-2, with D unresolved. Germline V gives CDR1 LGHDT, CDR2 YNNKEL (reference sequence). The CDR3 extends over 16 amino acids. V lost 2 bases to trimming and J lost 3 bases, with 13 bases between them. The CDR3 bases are TGTGCCAGCAGCCAAAGGTCCCCTACGTACACCGGGGAGCTGTTTTTT. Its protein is CASSQRSPTYTGELFF.

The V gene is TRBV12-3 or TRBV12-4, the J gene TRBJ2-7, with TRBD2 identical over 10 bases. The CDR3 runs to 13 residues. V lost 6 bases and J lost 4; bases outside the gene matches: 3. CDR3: CASRTSGVYEQYF. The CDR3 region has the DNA TGTGCCAGCAGAACTAGCGGGGTATACGAGCAGTACTTC.

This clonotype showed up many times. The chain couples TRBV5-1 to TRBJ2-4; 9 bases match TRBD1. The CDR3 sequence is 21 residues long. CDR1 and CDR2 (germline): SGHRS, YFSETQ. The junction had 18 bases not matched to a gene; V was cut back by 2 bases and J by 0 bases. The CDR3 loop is CASSFDPLGQGPFLAKNIQYF. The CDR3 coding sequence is TGCGCCAGCAGCTTCGACCCTTTGGGACAGGGACCATTTCTAGCCAAAAACATTCAGTACTTC.

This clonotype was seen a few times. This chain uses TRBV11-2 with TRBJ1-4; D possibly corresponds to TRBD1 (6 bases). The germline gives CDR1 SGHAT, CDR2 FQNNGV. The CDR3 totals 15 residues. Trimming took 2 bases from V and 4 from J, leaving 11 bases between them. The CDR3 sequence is CASSLSRGSNEKLFF. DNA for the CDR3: TGTGCCAGCAGCTTAAGTAGGGGGAGTAATGAAAAACTGTTTTTT.

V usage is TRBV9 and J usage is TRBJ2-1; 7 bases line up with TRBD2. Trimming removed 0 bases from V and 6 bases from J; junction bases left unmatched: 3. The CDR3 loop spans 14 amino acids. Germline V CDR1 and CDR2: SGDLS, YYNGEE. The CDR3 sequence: CASSVDPSGNEQFF. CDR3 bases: TGTGCCAGCAGCGTAGATCCTAGCGGCAATGAGCAGTTCTTC.

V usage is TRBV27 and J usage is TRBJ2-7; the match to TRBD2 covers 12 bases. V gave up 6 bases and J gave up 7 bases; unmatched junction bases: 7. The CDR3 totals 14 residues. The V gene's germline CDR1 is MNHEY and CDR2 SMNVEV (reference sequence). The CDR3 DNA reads TGTGCCAGCAGGCGACTAGCGGGAGAAGGTGAGCAGTACTTC. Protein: CASRRLAGEGEQYF.

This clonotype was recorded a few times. CDR3 residues: CASSLMATNTEAFF. The CDR3 coding sequence is TGTGCCAGCAGTTTAATGGCAACGAACACTGAAGCTTTCTTT. The rearrangement joins TRBV12-3 or TRBV12-4 to TRBJ1-1; D not certain. The CDR3 length is 14 residues. V gave up 2 bases and J gave up 1 base, with 8 bases separating them.

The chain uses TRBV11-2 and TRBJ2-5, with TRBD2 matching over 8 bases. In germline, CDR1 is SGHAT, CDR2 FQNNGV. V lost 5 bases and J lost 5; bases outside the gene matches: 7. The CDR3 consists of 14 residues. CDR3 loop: CASSRLASEETQYF. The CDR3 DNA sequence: TGTGCCAGCAGCCGACTAGCGTCAGAGGAGACCCAGTACTTC.

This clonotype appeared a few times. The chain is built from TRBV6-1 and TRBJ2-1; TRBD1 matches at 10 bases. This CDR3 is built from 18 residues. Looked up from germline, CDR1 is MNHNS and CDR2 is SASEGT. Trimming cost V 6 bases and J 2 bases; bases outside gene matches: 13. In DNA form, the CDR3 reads TGTGCCAGCAGCTTGGGACAGGGGAAGCGCCCTCCCTACAATGAGCAGTTCTTC. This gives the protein CASSLGQGKRPPYNEQFF.

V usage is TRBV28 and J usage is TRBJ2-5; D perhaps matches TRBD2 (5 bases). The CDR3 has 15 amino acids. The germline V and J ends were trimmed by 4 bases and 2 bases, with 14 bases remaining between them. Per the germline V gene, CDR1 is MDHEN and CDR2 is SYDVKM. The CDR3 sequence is CASSSNGPGQETQYF. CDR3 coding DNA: TGTGCCAGCAGTTCGAATGGCCCGGGACAAGAGACCCAGTACTTC.